Listed below are T cell receptor beta chains from one sample, sequenced in a study of cytomegalovirus exposure and HLA in healthy donors. TCRdb's table, derived via immunoSEQ multiplex PCR, lists solely in-frame clones and lacks some. The repertoire holds about 140,000 clones, just under 85% seen once, with under 2% in the top ten. The sequenced material came from PBMCs. These receptors all stem from a woman aged 40-49 years in good health and CMV-seronegative. CDR3s include the opening cysteine and the closing phenylalanine or tryptophan. The order of the fields is J gene, clone size, V gene, D gene, CDR3 DNA, CDR3 protein. The D gene is left open where the match is weak. Some rows mark clone size as missing; the rest say once, few, many or name a class of expanded clone.

TRBJ2-7 NA TRBV19 TRBD2 TGTGCCAGTAGTATATTCTTCGGGACTAATTACGAGCAGTACTTC CASSIFFGTNYEQYF
TRBJ2-7 few TRBV19 NA TGTGCCAGTAGTATCGTTGGATGGGAGTACGAGCAGTACTTC CASSIVGWEYEQYF
TRBJ1-4 NA TRBV6-1 TRBD1 TGTGCCAGCAGTGCCGGACAGGGGAATGAAAAACTGTTTTTT CASSAGQGNEKLFF
TRBJ2-7 NA TRBV4-2 TRBD1 TGTGCCAGCAGCCAACCGGGACAGGGGTATAACGAGCAGTACTTC CASSQPGQGYNEQYF
TRBJ1-1 NA TRBV6-5 TRBD1 TGTGCCAGCAGGGACACAGGGGGGGGCACTGAAGCTTTCTTT CASRDTGGGTEAFF
TRBJ2-3 once TRBV5-4 TRBD2 TGTGCCAGCACGCTCGGGGGGAGGGCCGGGACAGATACGCAGTATTTT CASTLGGRAGTDTQYF
TRBJ2-7 NA TRBV18 TRBD1 TGTGCCAGCTCACCGGACAGGTGGGGAAACTACGAGCAGTACTTC CASSPDRWGNYEQYF
TRBJ1-1 NA TRBV27 TRBD1 TGTGCCAGCAGCTCGATCTTCCCAGGGGGTGGGGCTTTCTTT CASSSIFPGGGAFF
TRBJ2-3 NA TRBV5-1 NA TGCGCCAGCAGCTTGGGACAGACAGATACGCAGTATTTT CASSLGQTDTQYF
TRBJ1-1 NA TRBV27 NA TGTGCCAGCAGTCAGGGAAGGAACACTGAAGCTTTCTTT CASSQGRNTEAFF
TRBJ2-3 NA TRBV11-3 TRBD2 TGTGCCAGCAGCTTAGGACTAGCGGCCACAGATACGCAGTATTTT CASSLGLAATDTQYF
TRBJ2-1 NA TRBV28 TRBD1 TGTGCCAGCAGTTCCGGGACAGGGTACAATGAGCAGTTCTTC CASSSGTGYNEQFF
TRBJ1-2 NA TRBV27 NA TGTGCCAGCAGTTTATCGATGGGGACTTCGGGCTATGTCTACACCTTC CASSLSMGTSGYVYTF
TRBJ1-2 NA TRBV10-3 TRBD1 TGTGCCATCAGCGAGGACAGGGCGAATGGCTACACCTTC CAISEDRANGYTF
TRBJ2-5 NA TRBV7-6 TRBD2 TGTGCCAGCAGCTTCTCGTCCCTAGCGGCCGCCCTCCAAGAGACCCAGTACTTC CASSFSSLAAALQETQYF
TRBJ1-1 NA TRBV4-3 NA TGCGCCAGCAGCCAAGATCTGAAAGAGGCCTGGAACACTGAAGCTTTCTTT CASSQDLKEAWNTEAFF
TRBJ2-3 NA TRBV5-1 TRBD2 TGCGCCAGCAGCGTGGGACTAGCGGTTCCCTCTAGCACAGATACGCAGTATTTT CASSVGLAVPSSTDTQYF
TRBJ1-1 few TRBV27 NA TGTGCCAGCAGTTTGGTAGCGGGGTTTGAAGCTTTCTTT CASSLVAGFEAFF
TRBJ2-1 NA TRBV7-9 NA TGTGCCAGCTCCCCGAGATACAATGAGCAGTTCTTC CASSPRYNEQFF
TRBJ2-1 NA TRBV5-4 TRBD2 TGTGCCAGCAACCCGGCGGGAGGCAGGTGGGAGCAGTTCTTC CASNPAGGRWEQFF
TRBJ2-3 NA TRBV5-6 NA TGTGCCAGCAGCTCCGCGTTGGATACGCAGTATTTT CASSSALDTQYF
TRBJ1-4 NA TRBV6-6 TRBD1 TGTGCCAGCAGTTACTCGAGACAGGGAGAGGAAAAACTGTTTTTT CASSYSRQGEEKLFF
TRBJ2-7 NA TRBV6-1 TRBD1 TGTGCCAGCAAAAGACAGGGGGCCCCCAACGAGCAGTACTTC CASKRQGAPNEQYF
TRBJ2-1 few TRBV5-1 TRBD2 TGCGCCAGCAGGGATGCTAGCGGAAGAACCTACAATGAGCAGTTCTTC CASRDASGRTYNEQFF
TRBJ1-5 NA TRBV28 NA TGTGCCAGCAGCAGGAGGGGGGGGGCCCGCAATCAGCCCCAGCATTTT CASSRRGGARNQPQHF
TRBJ1-4 NA TRBV7-8 NA TGTGCCAGCAGCCCTTCTGCAACTAATGAAAAACTGTTTTTT CASSPSATNEKLFF
TRBJ2-7 NA TRBV28 TRBD2 TGTGCCAGCAGTTTATGGACTAGCGGGAGGCCCCACGAGCAGTACTTC CASSLWTSGRPHEQYF
TRBJ1-6 NA TRBV19 TRBD1 TGTGCCAGTAGTACGGGGACAGGGCCTAATTCACCCCTCCACTTT CASSTGTGPNSPLHF
TRBJ2-7 NA TRBV4-2 TRBD2 TGTGCCAGCAGCCAGTGGACTAGCGGGCCTTCCTACGAGCAGTACTTC CASSQWTSGPSYEQYF
TRBJ1-2 NA TRBV5-1 TRBD1 TGCGCCAGCAGCGTTGACAGGGACGGCTACACCTTC CASSVDRDGYTF
TRBJ2-7 NA TRBV28 TRBD1 TGTGCCAGCAAAGGGGCACTGCGGACAGGGGGCCGAACCTTCTCCTACGAGCAGTACTTC CASKGALRTGGRTFSYEQYF
TRBJ2-1 NA TRBV4-1 TRBD2 TGCGCCAGCAGCCAAGTGTCCGCGGGAGCAGGGAATGAGCAGTTCTTC CASSQVSAGAGNEQFF
TRBJ2-7 NA TRBV21-1 NA TGTGCCAGCAGCAAAGATGAACAGCCTTCCTGCGAGCAGTACTTC CASSKDEQPSCEQYF
TRBJ2-1 NA TRBV10-3 NA TGTGCCATCAGCCCCTCCGTCCTAGGTGGCAATGAGCAGTTCTTC CAISPSVLGGNEQFF
TRBJ2-2 NA TRBV29-1 TRBD2 TGCAGCGTTGAAGCTGGACTAGCGGGAGCCAACACCGGGGAGCTGTTTTTT CSVEAGLAGANTGELFF
TRBJ1-3 NA TRBV4-3 TRBD1 TGCGCCAGCAGCCAAGACCTTCGACAGGGGGCTTCTGGAAACACCATATATTTT CASSQDLRQGASGNTIYF
TRBJ1-1 NA TRBV30 NA TGTGCCTGGAGCACCGGGACAATGGGCGTAAGTCGAGCTTTCTTT CAWSTGTMGVSRAFF
TRBJ2-7 few TRBV6-1 TRBD1 TGTGCCAGCAGGAGGGACAGTACATACGAGCAGTACTTC CASRRDSTYEQYF
TRBJ1-2 NA TRBV27 TRBD1 TGTGCCAGCAGTACACGACCGGGACAGGGGGCGCCTGGCTACACCTTC CASSTRPGQGAPGYTF
TRBJ1-1 NA TRBV18 TRBD1 TGTGCCAGCTCACCGCCGGGACAGGGCCCCACTGAAGCTTTCTTT CASSPPGQGPTEAFF
TRBJ1-3 NA TRBV9 NA TGTGCCAGCAGCTCCCTCGGGAGGGACACCATATATTTT CASSSLGRDTIYF
TRBJ2-7 NA TRBV9 NA TGTGCCAGCAGCGCCCCCCCCTCCTACGAGCAGTACTTC CASSAPPSYEQYF